The 3 T cell receptor beta chains presented below share a single source sample, sequenced in a study of tumor-infiltrating lymphocytes in localized non-small cell lung cancer. Data came from immunoSEQ multiplex PCR; TCRdb stores just in-frame clones and leaves some out. This sample yields about 12,000 clones, of which around four fifths are seen a single time; roughly an eighth belongs to the top ten. Sequences were obtained from uninvolved lung tissue not adjacent to the tumor. These receptors all come from a human donor with non-small cell lung cancer.

The chain is built from TRBV6-1 and TRBJ1-4; TRBD1 matches at 7 bases. The length of the CDR3 is 17 residues. Germline loops: CDR1 MNHNS, CDR2 SASEGT. The junction had 10 bases not matched to a gene; V was cut back by 2 bases and J by 4 bases. The CDR3 loop is CASSEKARRQGNEKLFF. The CDR3 DNA reads as TGTGCCAGCAGTGAAAAAGCTCGTCGACAGGGTAATGAAAAACTGTTTTTT.

The chain couples TRBV11-3 to TRBJ1-1; 11 bases line up with TRBD1. J was trimmed by 4 bases and V by 5 bases; bases with no gene match: 6. Looked up from germline, CDR1 is SGHNT and CDR2 is YENEEA. The CDR3 has 15 residues. CDR3 amino acids: CASSPGTGGATEAFF. In DNA form, the CDR3 reads TGTGCCAGCAGCCCCGGGACAGGGGGTGCCACTGAAGCTTTCTTT. Full variable domain (rest looked up from reference TRBV11-3 and TRBJ1-1): EAGVVQSPRYKIIEKKQPVAFWCNPISGHNTLYWYLQNLGQGPELLIRYENEEAVDDSQLPKDRFSAERLKGVDSTLKIQPAELGDSAVYLCASSPGTGGATEAFFGQGTRLTVV.

This chain connects TRBV11-3 to TRBJ2-1, with D perhaps matching TRBD1 or TRBD2 (5 bases each). The CDR3 is made up of 13 amino acids. Between the trimmed V and J ends, which lost 1 base and 12 bases, there was a span of 13 bases. Germline assignment: CDR1 SGHNT and CDR2 YENEEA. The CDR3 coding sequence is TGTGCCAGCAGCTTAGCCAGGGCGAGGGGGCAGTTCTTC. This encodes CASSLARARGQFF.